Detailed here is one TCR beta chain. An end of the junction does not agree with germline; a read error may underlie this. The participants were between 18 and 89 years old and came from about two dozen US areas. Assignments of participants to cohorts depended upon their own reported clinical history. Cohort 3 recovered donors had two negative PCRs, clearance, or symptom resolution. The table came from immunoSEQ multiplex PCR; TCRdb's copy has only in-frame clones and leaves some out. The sample has roughly 300,000 clones, 70% to 90% seen once. These data come from a study of blood T cell repertoires in COVID-19. The receptor was derived from a woman younger than 45 who had recovered from COVID-19. Sequenced material: PBMCs or T cells enriched from blood (not recorded which).

The CDR3 sequence: CATSGDRVATGYTF. For the CDR3, the DNA is TGTGCCACCAGTGGGGACAGGGTGGCGACTGGCTACACCTTC. V and J are TRBV10-3 and TRBJ1-2, with 9 bases lining up with TRBD1. Germline V gene sequence: CDR1 ENHRY, CDR2 SYGVKD. The CDR3 extends over 14 amino acids.